This T cell receptor beta chain was captured in a study of human T cells and chemical hapten exposure (dated by TCRdb to the early 2020s). At the level of the whole study: For sensitization, 2% DPC in acetone was applied to a 2 cm by 2 cm area of upper inner arm skin. Most of the patients in the cohort were female, and the cohort covered alopecia areata with under or over 50% scalp involvement, alopecia totalis and alopecia universalis. Blood samples were taken from patients before sensitization (week 0) and then at 2, 6 and about 24 weeks after DPC sensitization. Throughout the roughly 25-week study period, patients were also given weekly therapeutic DPC doses on the scalp. Libraries were pooled for sequencing, and variation in per-sample TCR yields was attributed mainly to small differences in library volumes within the pool. This study followed changes in the peripheral blood TCR repertoire in vivo during primary and secondary sensitization of alopecia patients to the hapten diphenylcyclopropenone (DPC). Around 30 alopecia patients provided blood for TCR sequencing at one to four time points (pre-sensitization, 2, 6 and 24 weeks). Patch testing on the upper back used Finn chambers containing 0.01% DPC, with scoring done after 6 days according to International Contact Dermatitis Research Group standards. What the research found in general, with its limitations: DPC sensitization did not change how many TCRs were above 1 in 1000 frequency, and no evidence was found of alterations in global repertoire structure. Alopecia, a presumed autoimmune disease, was present in all patients, so the immune response of the patients might differ from that of healthy individuals. Significantly more large CDR3 similarity clusters were formed by expanded TCRs than by pre-sensitization or healthy control sets, consistent with antigen-driven responses. A positive correlation was found between the number of PT1 expanded TCRs and patch test score, with significance reached at thresholds 8, 16 and 32 but not 4. After repeated subsampling, changes were observed in the strength of the expansion versus patch-test correlation and in the threshold at which the correlation became significant.

Libraries were prepared through RACE. This sample was sequenced with a NextSeq 500. During library preparation, unique molecular identifiers were attached to individual cDNA molecules so that TCRs could be counted in a quantitative, reproducible way. Both TCR alpha and TCR beta chains were sequenced from each blood RNA sample. In the authors' own workflow: A median of about 89,000 TCRs per sample was observed, with a range of 23,224 to 690,600. V, J and CDR3 annotation of the TCR reads was carried out using the Decombinator software suite. For the PS versus PT1 abundance plots, all samples were subsampled to the same number of TCRs (28,000). TCRs were defined as expanded if absent before sensitization and observed at least eight times at the 2-week time point. TCRdb reprocessing: public reads trimmed at Q25 with fastp, clones called with MiXCR, in-frame beta chains kept. Every entry covers one CDR3 protein and lists the most common genes and DNA from its rows. TCRdb, not the authors, supplied the V and J calls. The sample includes about 380,000 distinct CDR3 sequences, with approximately 5% observed a single time. Jointly, the top ten make up around 2.6% of the sample.

The sample's time point, from its label and the paper: pre-sensitization, week 0. The sample's treatment or condition label is to be understood as: therapeutic diphenylcyclopropenone sensitization with weekly scalp DPC. At each patch-test visit, blood was drawn before the patch test was applied. Patients were eligible if aged 18 to 70, diagnosed with alopecia and judged suitable for DPC therapy, and pregnant patients were excluded. Total RNA was extracted from unfractionated whole blood collected in Tempus Blood RNA tubes. In the case of this clonotype: What antigen it recognizes has not been identified. Base qualities are missing; no much larger clone stands one base away.

CDR3 length: 13 amino acids, cysteine to phenylalanine. Of all the DNA, just the CDR3 is kept, 39 bases in frame from base 1. V is shortened by 3 bases, J by 6 bases, and the region joining them spans 11 bases. The sequenced sample was whole blood, obtained in connection with sensitization to the hapten diphenylcyclopropenone (DPC). The source of this sequence is a woman aged 45-59 years with alopecia areata. Some clones in this sample may be carry-over from other donors' samples. The chain is encoded by TRBV12-3 or TRBV12-4 joined to TRBJ1-1; D gene: possibly TRBD1, on 5 matching bases. The DNA sequence reads TGTGCCAGCAGTTTGACCGGGACCTCTGAAGCTTTCTTT. It encodes CASSLTGTSEAFF.